This TCR beta chain was profiled in a study of Ad26.COV2.S vaccination and SARS-CoV-2 variants. The study, taken as a whole, reports: Spike-specific TCR breadth was greater after Ad26.COV2.S than placebo. People who got the vaccine or the placebo had similar non-spike TCR breadth.

The V gene lost 0 bases and the J gene lost 0 bases, with 13 bases spanning the gap. CDR3 size: 18 residues. Germline lookup yields CDR1 SGHRS and CDR2 YFSETQ. Comments on this clone: Antigen specificity is unknown.

Noted treatment: approximately 18 received Ad26.COV2.S at low or high dose, single or two shots; about 5 received placebo; per-sample allocation not given. Following the first vaccine or placebo injection, samples were taken on day 63. Repertoires were generated with immunoSEQ multiplex PCR, while TCRdb's copy carries only in-frame clones and drops some. The sample records approximately 350,000 clones, roughly 87% being singletons. This clonotype was sampled from a person between 18 and 60 years old who received the Ad26.COV2.S COVID-19 vaccine or a placebo. This chain uses TRBV5-1 with TRBJ1-6; the D gene is possibly TRBD1 (5 bases). Sequencing used peripheral blood, obtained in a trial of Ad26.COV2.S vaccine versus placebo. The CDR3 sequence is CASSLAGGVSSYNSPLHF. CDR3 nucleotide sequence: TGCGCCAGCAGCTTGGCCGGAGGGGTAAGCTCCTATAATTCACCCCTCCACTTT.